The entry below gives a single T cell receptor beta chain sequence along with its context. Its antigen is as yet unknown. The sequence runs out 3 residues before the end of the CDR3; the remainder is reconstructed from the germline J gene. This sample stems from a study of T cell clonality in common variable immunodeficiency. Measured with immunoSEQ multiplex PCR; TCRdb has only the in-frame clones, and not every one. The repertoire consists of over 30,000 clones, none detected only once. Study-level results: What drives increased CVID clonality needs T cell subpopulation sequencing. TCRbeta clonality was increased in CVID versus healthy controls. Common variable immunodeficiency TCR beta sequences reportedly had fewer deletions and N-nucleotide insertions.

In germline, CDR1 is DFQATT, CDR2 SNEGSKA (reference sequence). The CDR3 extends over 15 amino acids. After removal of 5 bases from V and 1 base from J, the junction contained 8 bases not matched to a gene. The chain combines TRBV20-1 with TRBJ1-1, with 9 bases matching TRBD1. This clonotype was sampled from a person between 18 and 75 years old in good health. Sequenced: peripheral blood mononuclear cells. CDR3 bases read: TGCAGTGCTGAAGTGCCGGGACAGGGGAACACTGAA. This encodes CSAEVPGQGNTE. The full CDR3 is CSAEVPGQGNTEAFF.